One and the same sample provided the 23 T cell receptor beta chains below, sequenced in a study of blood T cell repertoires in COVID-19. Only in-frame clones appear in the TCRdb table, and some are missing; sequencing was by immunoSEQ multiplex PCR. The data show roughly 41,000 clones, with 85% seen just once and around 5% held by the top ten. The material sequenced was peripheral blood. Receptors were obtained from a man aged 45 to 65 with active COVID-19.

The chain has TRBV6-1 and TRBJ2-3; D may be TRBD1 (5 bases). V was clipped by 3 bases and J by 6 bases, with 13 bases between them. The CDR3 has 14 residues. Germline V gene sequence: CDR1 MNHNS, CDR2 SASEGT. The CDR3 DNA reads TGTGCCAGCAGTGATACGCAGGGCCTGGATACGCAGTATTTT. Amino acid sequence: CASSDTQGLDTQYF.

The genes are TRBV24-1 and TRBJ2-1; 7 positions agree with TRBD2. Germline V gene data show CDR1 as KGHDR and CDR2 as SFDVKD. V lost 1 base, J lost 0 bases, and 5 bases stayed unmatched. There are 17 residues in the CDR3. CDR3 protein: CATSDFRRGNSYNEQFF. CDR3 DNA: TGTGCCACCAGTGATTTTCGGCGGGGGAACTCCTACAATGAGCAGTTCTTC.

The rearrangement joins TRBV7-9 to TRBJ2-7; TRBD2 aligns across 7 bases. The length of the CDR3 is 14 residues. The trim removed 5 bases at V and 4 bases at J, leaving 8 bases unmatched. CDR1 and CDR2 from the germline V gene are SEHNR and FQNEAQ (reference sequence). This CDR3 is CASSPLLGGYEQYF. Here the CDR3 DNA reads TGTGCCAGCAGCCCACTACTGGGGGGGTACGAGCAGTACTTC.

The genes are TRBV28 and TRBJ2-7; D may be TRBD2 (6 bases). The CDR3 covers 12 residues. Germline CDR1 is MDHEN and CDR2 is SYDVKM. Trimming left V 5 bases short and J 2 bases short, with 7 bases between. This CDR3 is CASSRTTYEQYF. In nucleotides, the CDR3 is TGTGCCAGCAGTCGGACTACCTACGAGCAGTACTTC.

This chain joins TRBV6-5 and TRBJ2-2, with D perhaps TRBD2 (6 bases). The V end was cut by 10 bases, the J end by 3 bases, with 15 bases between. The CDR3 sequence is 14 residues long. Germline CDR1 is MNHEY and CDR2 is SVGAGI. CDR3 coding DNA: TGTGCCACCCAAGGAGGGATACACACCGGGGAGCTGTTTTTT. Amino acids: CATQGGIHTGELFF.

The genes are TRBV4-1 and TRBJ1-5, with 7 bases fitting TRBD1. From germline, CDR1 is MGHRA and CDR2 YSYEKL. With V trimmed by 0 bases and J by 3 bases, 5 bases remained unmatched. The CDR3 has 16 residues. Written as DNA, the CDR3 is TGCGCCAGCAGCCAAGATTGGGACAGATTCAATCAGCCCCAGCATTTT. It yields the protein CASSQDWDRFNQPQHF.

The chain uses TRBV12-3 or TRBV12-4 and TRBJ2-3, with D hard to call. There are 11 residues in the CDR3. V dropped 3 bases and J dropped 12 bases, with 10 bases sitting between them. CDR3 sequence: CASSFSHGQYF. The CDR3 coding sequence is TGTGCCAGCAGTTTTTCCCACGGTCAGTATTTT.

The rearrangement links TRBV29-1 to TRBJ1-3; D remains ambiguous. CDR3 length: 13 amino acids. V shed 1 base and J shed 1 base, with 5 bases lying between them. The V gene's germline CDR1 is SQVTM and CDR2 ANQGSEA. CDR3 sequence: CSVEVSSGNTIYF. The CDR3 bases are TGCAGCGTTGAAGTCAGTTCTGGAAACACCATATATTTT. Complete variable domain (other parts from reference TRBV29-1 and TRBJ1-3): SAVISQKPSRDICQRGTSLTIQCQVDSQVTMMFWYRQQPGQSLTLIATANQGSEATYESGFVIDKFPISRPNLTFSTLTVSNMSPEDSSIYLCSVEVSSGNTIYFGEGSWLTVV.

The chain employs TRBV29-1 and TRBJ2-5; D gene uncertain. The germline V and J ends were trimmed by 7 bases and 5 bases, with 14 bases remaining between them. The CDR3 sequence is 12 residues long. Germline CDR1 reads SQVTM; CDR2 reads ANQGSEA. The CDR3, as DNA: TGCAGCGCTCCACTAAGTTATGAGACCCAGTACTTC. This codes for CSAPLSYETQYF. The full variable domain, its missing parts supplied by reference TRBV29-1 and TRBJ2-5, is SAVISQKPSRDICQRGTSLTIQCQVDSQVTMMFWYRQQPGQSLTLIATANQGSEATYESGFVIDKFPISRPNLTFSTLTVSNMSPEDSSIYLCSAPLSYETQYFGPGTRLLVL.

The chain couples TRBV11-2 to TRBJ2-2; 15 bases match TRBD2. V shed 5 bases, J shed 16 bases, and the junction held 14 bases outside the gene matches. Germline V lookup: CDR1 SGHAT, CDR2 FQNNGV. CDR3 length: 16 residues. The CDR3 loop is CASSLGTSGGTVVSFF. CDR3 bases: TGTGCCAGCAGCCTCGGGACTAGCGGGGGGACGGTCGTGTCGTTTTTT.

This chain connects TRBV27 to TRBJ2-1, with 13 bases lining up with TRBD2. Germline CDR1 is MNHEY and CDR2 is SMNVEV (reference sequence). Germline trimming cut 2 bases from V and 3 bases from J; bases unmatched to any gene: 4. The CDR3 has 17 residues. The DNA for the CDR3 is TGTGCCAGCAGTTTAGGGGGACTAGCGGGGTTCTACAATGAGCAGTTCTTC. Amino acids: CASSLGGLAGFYNEQFF.

The chain employs TRBV12-3 or TRBV12-4 and TRBJ2-5; D perhaps matches TRBD2 (5 bases). With 6 bases removed from V and 4 bases from J, the gap between germline ends came to 9 bases. The CDR3 consists of 12 residues. Here the CDR3 DNA reads TGTGCCAGCAGCCCTGGGAGAGAGACCCAGTACTTC. It translates to CASSPGRETQYF.

This rearrangement joins TRBV12-3 or TRBV12-4 to TRBJ2-3, with D perhaps TRBD1 (5 bases). This CDR3 has 12 residues. Trimming removed 6 bases from V and 10 bases from J, with 14 bases in between. The CDR3 loop reads CASRSGNRAQYF. CDR3 DNA: TGTGCCAGCAGATCAGGGAATAGGGCGCAGTATTTT.

The gene calls are TRBV19 and TRBJ2-3, with D possibly TRBD2 on 5 matching bases. Germline V gene data show CDR1 as LNHDA and CDR2 as SQIVND (reference sequence). The CDR3 totals 14 residues. Trimming shortened V by 7 bases and J by 6 bases, and 17 bases separated the two germline ends. The DNA for the CDR3 is TGTGCCAGTACCGCGGACGGTTGGAGGGATACGCAGTATTTT. Amino acid sequence: CASTADGWRDTQYF. Full variable domain (outside the CDR3, taken from reference TRBV19 and TRBJ2-3): DGGITQSPKYLFRKEGQNVTLSCEQNLNHDAMYWYRQDPGQGLRLIYYSQIVNDFQKGDIAEGYSVSREKKESFPLTVTSAQKNPTAFYLCASTADGWRDTQYFGPGTRLTVL.

V gene TRBV10-1 combines with J gene TRBJ2-7; tentatively, D is TRBD2 (5 bases). Trimming took 3 bases from V and 0 from J, leaving 9 bases between them. This CDR3 is 14 amino acids long. CDR1 is WNHNN and CDR2 is SYGVQD in the germline V gene (reference sequence). CDR3 nucleotide sequence: TGCGCCAGCAGTGATCCGGGGAGCTCCTACGAGCAGTACTTC. This translates into CASSDPGSSYEQYF.

In this sample, this clone turned up a few times. The V gene is TRBV19, the J gene TRBJ1-1; perhaps TRBD1 as D (6 bases). Germline CDR1 LNHDA, CDR2 SQIVND (reference sequence). The ends were cut back, 4 bases at V and 0 bases at J, with 15 bases in the middle. The CDR3 sequence is 16 residues long. In DNA, the CDR3 is TGTGCCAGTAGTACTCCCCGGACAGCCCTGAACACTGAAGCTTTCTTT. Translated: CASSTPRTALNTEAFF.

The genes are TRBV5-1 and TRBJ2-3; 13 nucleotides align to TRBD2. The germline V gene encodes CDR1 SGHRS and CDR2 YFSETQ. The CDR3 is 15 amino acids. Trimming removed 4 bases from V and 4 bases from J; junction bases left unmatched: 3. CDR3 amino acids: CASSQLAGGPDTQYF. CDR3 DNA: TGCGCCAGCAGCCAACTAGCGGGGGGGCCAGATACGCAGTATTTT.

V gene TRBV5-6 combines with J gene TRBJ2-7; D is unresolved. Trimming took off 4 bases at V and 0 bases at J, with 17 bases between the two ends. The CDR3 length is 16 residues. The germline V gene has CDR1 SGHDT and CDR2 YYEEEE. Written as DNA, the CDR3 is TGTGCCAGCAGCCCATCTTCCGACTCCTACTCCTACGAGCAGTACTTC. Its protein is CASSPSSDSYSYEQYF.

This clone has a handful of counts. The rearrangement links TRBV6-2 or TRBV6-3 to TRBJ2-5, with D perhaps TRBD2 (5 bases). The CDR3 is 15 amino acids. Trimming left V 0 bases short and J 7 bases short, with 15 bases between. In germline, CDR1 is MNHEY, CDR2 SVGEGT. The CDR3 loop is CASSYSKDSTGTQYF. The DNA for the CDR3 is TGTGCCAGCAGTTACTCGAAGGACTCCACCGGGACCCAGTACTTC.

For this clone: A much larger clone is a single base away; this may be a read error. This same CDR3 is encoded by further DNA sequences in the sample. The chain carries TRBV6-4 and TRBJ1-5, with D possibly being TRBD1 (5 bases). The germline V gene has CDR1 MRHNA and CDR2 SNTAGT. This CDR3 region has 16 residues. CDR3 residues: CASSDQAGVGDQPQHF. The CDR3 bases are TGTGCCAGCAGTGACCAAGCGGGGGTCGGGGATCAGCCCCAACATTTT.

The V gene is TRBV12-3 or TRBV12-4, the J gene TRBJ1-1, with D hard to call. Trimming removed 8 bases from V and 2 bases from J, with 9 bases in between. The CDR3 covers 12 residues. In nucleotides, the CDR3 is TGTGCCAGCGGTGGGAGTAACACTGAAGCTTTCTTT. It specifies CASGGSNTEAFF.

This sequence joins TRBV5-1 and TRBJ1-6; D is possibly TRBD1 (5 bases). Germline CDR1 is SGHRS and CDR2 is YFSETQ. Trimming took off 0 bases at V and 7 bases at J, with 8 bases between the two ends. The CDR3 is 14 amino acids. In DNA, the CDR3 is TGCGCCAGCAGCTTGGGACAGAGAAATTCACCCCTCCACTTT. This translates into CASSLGQRNSPLHF.

The chain joins TRBV6-5 to TRBJ1-2; D is perhaps TRBD1 (6 bases). The CDR3 is 12 amino acids. Trimming took 2 bases from V and 11 from J, leaving 12 bases between them. From germline, CDR1 is MNHEY and CDR2 SVGAGI. This CDR3 is CASSYGGAGYTF. CDR3 nucleotide sequence: TGTGCCAGCAGTTACGGGGGCGCCGGATACACCTTC.